Listed here are 20 T cell receptor beta chains from one sample, sequenced in a study of T cell responses to AZD1222 COVID-19 vaccine. Sequencing was performed with immunoSEQ multiplex PCR; in TCRdb, only in-frame clones are kept and a portion is missing. Seen here are 130,000 or so clones, approximately 86% observed once, and the top ten hold approximately 12%. The sample in question was peripheral blood, obtained on day 0 of AZD1222 vaccination. Receptor source: an adult in good health.

The genes are TRBV18 and TRBJ1-1; D is possibly TRBD1 (6 bases). Looked up from germline, CDR1 is KGHSH and CDR2 is LQKENI. This CDR3 is 16 amino acids long. V lost 4 bases and J lost 4, with 19 bases in between. CDR3 sequence (DNA): TGTGCCAGCTCACTGAAGACAGGCGCGGAAGTCACTGAAGCTTTCTTT. This codes for CASSLKTGAEVTEAFF.

This clone was found once. The rearrangement joins TRBV27 to TRBJ1-5; perhaps TRBD1 as D (5 bases). With 3 bases removed from V and 7 bases from J, the gap between germline ends came to 13 bases. The CDR3 runs to 14 residues. Germline V gives CDR1 MNHEY, CDR2 SMNVEV (reference sequence). This CDR3 reads CASSFAWGRQPQHF. For the CDR3, the DNA is TGTGCCAGCAGTTTCGCGTGGGGCAGGCAGCCCCAGCATTTT.

This chain uses TRBV5-1 with TRBJ2-5; 8 bases line up with TRBD1. CDR1 SGHRS and CDR2 YFSETQ come from the germline V gene. Losses at the gene ends were 7 bases for V and 2 bases for J; bases not matched to a gene: 7. There are 14 residues in the CDR3. The chain's CDR3 is CASSDGQGQETQYF. In DNA form, the CDR3 reads TGCGCCAGCTCAGACGGACAGGGTCAAGAGACCCAGTACTTC.

This sequence joins TRBV6-5 and TRBJ1-4; D gene unclear. The CDR3 covers 16 residues. V shed 0 bases and J shed 0 bases, with 8 bases lying between them. Germline V gene lookup returns CDR1 MNHEY and CDR2 SVGAGI. CDR3 loop: CASSYSGPTTNEKLFF. The CDR3 bases are TGTGCCAGCAGTTACTCAGGACCGACAACTAATGAAAAACTGTTTTTT.

CDR3 DNA: TGCAGCGTTGAGGGGACAAGGGGAATGAACACTGAAGCTTTCTTT. Translation: CSVEGTRGMNTEAFF. V and J are TRBV29-1 and TRBJ1-1, with D perhaps matching TRBD1 (6 bases). Germline CDR1 is SQVTM and CDR2 is ANQGSEA. This CDR3 spans 15 amino acids. Trimming took off 3 bases at V and 0 bases at J, with 14 bases between the two ends.

This clone was seen only a few times. This CDR3 reads CASSLGTGLAGELFF. As DNA, the CDR3 is TGTGCCAGCAGCTTAGGGACAGGGTTGGCCGGGGAGCTGTTTTTT. The V gene is TRBV7-6, the J gene TRBJ2-2, with 8 bases fitting TRBD1. This CDR3 comprises 15 residues. Per germline, CDR1 SGHVS and CDR2 FNYEAQ. The V segment lost 1 base and the J segment 6 bases; nucleotides outside the gene matches: 4.

The genes are TRBV19 and TRBJ1-1; D not resolved. The CDR3 spans 15 residues. V dropped 10 bases and J dropped 1 base, with 19 bases sitting between them. Germline V gene data show CDR1 as LNHDA and CDR2 as SQIVND (reference sequence). The CDR3 here is CATQQRTWENTEAFF. CDR3 DNA: TGTGCCACCCAACAGCGGACTTGGGAGAACACTGAAGCTTTCTTT.

The V and J genes are TRBV19 and TRBJ1-1; D unresolved. V lost 3 bases to trimming and J lost 5 bases, with 10 bases between them. Germline V CDR1 and CDR2: LNHDA, SQIVND (reference sequence). This CDR3 is 13 amino acids long. The chain's CDR3 is CASSMGPGTEAFF. The DNA for the CDR3 is TGTGCCAGTAGTATGGGTCCGGGTACTGAAGCTTTCTTT.

With respect to this clone: This sample also contains other DNA sequences that code for the same CDR3. The genes are TRBV5-1 and TRBJ1-3; D ambiguous. The germline gives CDR1 SGHRS, CDR2 YFSETQ. V was pared by 0 bases and J by 7 bases, with 11 bases between. CDR3 size: 14 residues. The CDR3 loop is CASSLAGVGNTIYF. In DNA form, the CDR3 reads TGCGCCAGCAGCTTGGCCGGAGTCGGCAACACCATATATTTT. The variable domain in full, completed from reference TRBV5-1 and TRBJ1-3, reads KAGVTQTPRYLIKTRGQQVTLSCSPISGHRSVSWYQQTPGQGLQFLFEYFSETQRNKGNFPGRFSGRQFSNSRSEMNVSTLELGDSALYLCASSLAGVGNTIYFGEGSWLTVV.

This rearrangement joins TRBV18 to TRBJ2-3; possible D gene TRBD1, 6 bases. V dropped 6 bases and J dropped 1 base, with 14 bases sitting between them. The CDR3 sequence is 15 residues long. Per germline, CDR1 KGHSH and CDR2 LQKENI. CDR3 nucleotide sequence: TGTGCCAGCTCTCTCCCGGGACAACGCACAGATACGCAGTATTTT. Its protein is CASSLPGQRTDTQYF.

The count of this clone is one. The chain uses TRBV6-6 and TRBJ1-1, with D possibly matching TRBD1 (6 bases). Germline assignment: CDR1 MNHNY and CDR2 SVGAGI (reference sequence). V shed 6 bases and J shed 1 base, with 12 bases lying between them. This CDR3 region has 14 residues. CDR3 residues: CASRPGHKNTEAFF. CDR3 bases: TGTGCCAGCAGACCGGGACATAAGAACACTGAAGCTTTCTTT.

The J gene is TRBJ2-5, the V gene TRBV5-1, with D maybe TRBD1 (6 bases). This CDR3 spans 14 amino acids. CDR1 SGHRS and CDR2 YFSETQ come from the germline V gene. V was cut by 7 bases and J by 1 base, with 14 bases left in between. DNA for the CDR3: TGCGCCAGCGGGGCGGACAGTACCCAAGAGACCCAGTACTTC. Translated, it gives CASGADSTQETQYF.

The chain is built from TRBV20-1 and TRBJ2-5; TRBD1 aligns across 7 bases. The germline V gene has CDR1 DFQATT and CDR2 SNEGSKA (reference sequence). The CDR3 covers 15 residues. V shed 3 bases, J shed 4 bases, and the junction held 11 bases outside the gene matches. The CDR3 loop is CSASWVPTGAETQYF. In DNA form, the CDR3 reads TGCAGTGCTAGTTGGGTTCCTACAGGGGCAGAGACCCAGTACTTC.

The chain combines TRBV5-1 with TRBJ1-2, with TRBD1 matching over 11 bases. The V segment lost 4 bases and the J segment 3 bases; nucleotides outside the gene matches: 5. Germline values: CDR1 SGHRS, CDR2 YFSETQ. There are 15 residues in the CDR3. CDR3: CASSPGQGADYGYTF. CDR3 sequence (DNA): TGCGCCAGCAGCCCAGGACAGGGGGCAGACTATGGCTACACCTTC.

This clone has just one count. This chain uses TRBV7-9 with TRBJ1-4; 9 positions match TRBD1. Germline V gene sequence: CDR1 SEHNR, CDR2 FQNEAQ (reference sequence). The ends lost 6 bases at V and 6 bases at J; junction bases unmatched: 8. CDR3 length: 15 residues. The CDR3 sequence is CASRRTGTGHEKLFF. The CDR3 DNA reads as TGTGCCAGCAGACGCACCGGGACAGGGCATGAAAAACTGTTTTTT.

The chain employs TRBV7-9 and TRBJ2-2, with D perhaps assigned TRBD1 or TRBD2 (5 bases each). This CDR3 has 14 residues. Germline V gives CDR1 SEHNR, CDR2 FQNEAQ (reference sequence). Trimming removed 7 bases from V and 0 bases from J, with 9 bases in between. CDR3 sequence (DNA): TGTGCCAGCAACGGGGCTTCGAACACCGGGGAGCTGTTTTTT. Residues: CASNGASNTGELFF.

This chain links TRBV11-3 with TRBJ2-5; 10 bases are shared with TRBD2. After removal of 5 bases from V and 0 bases from J, the junction contained 3 bases not matched to a gene. The CDR3 sequence is 15 residues long. The germline CDR1 and CDR2 sequences are SGHNT and YENEEA. The CDR3 spells CASSPGLADQETQYF. The CDR3 DNA follows: TGTGCCAGCAGCCCAGGACTAGCGGACCAAGAGACCCAGTACTTC.

This rearrangement joins TRBV9 to TRBJ1-3, with D unresolved. The V gene's germline CDR1 is SGDLS and CDR2 YYNGEE. This CDR3 comprises 16 residues. V shed 0 bases and J shed 4 bases, with 14 bases lying between them. CDR3 sequence: CASSVDGVEGGNTIYF. CDR3 nucleotide sequence: TGTGCCAGCAGCGTAGACGGGGTAGAGGGCGGAAACACCATATATTTT.

The chain links TRBV9 to TRBJ1-3; D remains ambiguous. The germline V gene has CDR1 SGDLS and CDR2 YYNGEE. Trimming cost V 3 bases and J 8 bases, with 12 bases left between them. The CDR3 loop spans 13 amino acids. Here the CDR3 reads CASSAPSGYTIYF. In DNA, the CDR3 is TGTGCCAGCAGCGCCCCCAGTGGCTACACCATATATTTT.

The chain couples TRBV5-1 to TRBJ2-7; 8 bases fit TRBD1. Germline assignment: CDR1 SGHRS and CDR2 YFSETQ. J lost 4 bases, V lost 5 bases, and 8 bases had no gene match. The CDR3 runs to 14 residues. The CDR3 region is CASRPGTGHYEQYF. The CDR3 DNA follows: TGCGCCAGCAGGCCCGGGACAGGCCATTACGAGCAGTACTTC.